Listed below are T cell receptor beta chains from one sample, sequenced in a study of blood T cell repertoires in COVID-19. Sequencing was performed with immunoSEQ multiplex PCR; in TCRdb, only in-frame clones are kept and a portion is missing. The profile shows 130,000 to 150,000 clones, 87% of them singletons. Source material: peripheral blood. Receptors originate from a woman aged 45-59 years with active or convalescent COVID-19. Each CDR3 is given with its conserved first and last residue. A D gene is named only where the DNA matches it firmly. Clone size appears in some rows only: once, few, many, or a class for an expanded clone.

TRBJ2-2 few - TRBV2 CATQPHGLIRGAGELFF TGTGCCACCCAACCTCACGGACTAATAAGAGGGGCCGGGGAGCTGTTTTTT
TRBJ1-3 - - TRBV7-9 CASSSGRYTIYF TGTGCCAGCAGCTCAGGGCGGTACACCATATATTTT
TRBJ2-1 - TRBD2 TRBV3-1/TRBV3-2 CASSQVRGLAGDEQFF TGTGCCAGCAGCCAAGTTAGGGGACTAGCGGGGGACGAGCAGTTCTTC
TRBJ1-5 - - TRBV7-2 CASSLGSRQPQHF TGTGCCAGCAGCTTAGGATCGAGGCAGCCCCAGCATTTT
TRBJ1-4 - TRBD1 TRBV25-1 CASSASTGVGANEKLFF TGTGCCAGCAGTGCCTCGACAGGGGTTGGGGCTAATGAAAAACTGTTTTTT
TRBJ2-7 - - TRBV6-1 CASSEHGGTREQYF TGTGCCAGCAGTGAACATGGGGGGACGAGGGAGCAGTACTTC
TRBJ1-6 - TRBD1 TRBV10-1 CASSEEGADSPLHF TGCGCCAGCAGTGAGGAGGGGGCGGATTCACCCCTCCACTTT
TRBJ2-5 - TRBD2 TRBV7-2 CASSSFRLAGAQETQYF TGTGCCAGCAGCTCGTTCCGACTAGCGGGGGCGCAAGAGACCCAGTACTTC
TRBJ2-1 - TRBD1 TRBV7-9 CASGGTGGYNEQFF TGTGCCAGCGGCGGGACAGGGGGCTACAATGAGCAGTTCTTC
TRBJ1-5 - - TRBV5-5 CASSPEGSGFSNQPQHF TGTGCCAGCAGCCCCGAGGGCAGTGGCTTCAGCAATCAGCCCCAGCATTTT
TRBJ1-2 once - TRBV3-1/TRBV3-2 CASSQPGSAGGYTF TGTGCCAGCAGCCAACCAGGTAGTGCGGGAGGCTACACCTTC
TRBJ2-1 few TRBD2 TRBV28 CASSLANPGGRQFF TGTGCCAGCAGTTTAGCAAACCCGGGAGGCCGTCAGTTCTTC
TRBJ2-3 - - TRBV27 CASRYGGTDTQYF TGTGCCAGCAGGTACGGGGGCACAGATACGCAGTATTTT
TRBJ1-6 - - TRBV6-6 CASSSTGNSPLHF TGTGCCAGCAGTTCTACCGGGAATTCACCCCTCCACTTT
TRBJ1-6 - - TRBV7-2 CASSFTLLWGGLHF TGTGCCAGCAGCTTCACCCTATTATGGGGCGGCCTCCACTTT
TRBJ2-3 - TRBD2 TRBV4-1 CASSPGTSRDTQYF TGCGCCAGCAGCCCGGGGACTAGCAGAGATACGCAGTATTTT
TRBJ2-7 - - TRBV30 CAWSNKGQGKWYEQYF TGTGCCTGGAGTAATAAAGGCCAGGGAAAGTGGTACGAGCAGTACTTC
TRBJ1-1 - TRBD1 TRBV5-1 CASSSLSTGGTEAFF TGCGCCAGCAGCTCTCTATCGACAGGGGGCACTGAAGCTTTCTTT
TRBJ1-4 - TRBD1 TRBV30 CAWSSTGGTYEKLFF TGTGCCTGGAGTTCAACAGGGGGCACGTATGAAAAACTGTTTTTT
TRBJ2-1 - - TRBV7-2 CASSLIWDSYEQFF TGTGCCAGCAGCTTAATTTGGGACTCCTATGAGCAGTTCTTC
TRBJ2-3 - - TRBV24-1 CATSLGGTDTQYF TGTGCCACCTCCCTAGGTGGCACAGATACGCAGTATTTT
TRBJ2-5 - TRBD2 TRBV9 CASSVGVSGGETQYF TGTGCCAGCAGCGTAGGCGTTAGCGGGGGGGAGACCCAGTACTTC
TRBJ2-2 - TRBD1 TRBV19 CASSAGGGTGELFF TGTGCCAGTAGCGCAGGGGGTGGCACCGGGGAGCTGTTTTTT
TRBJ2-3 - - TRBV4-2 CASSQDPPGSGTDTQYF TGTGCCAGCAGCCAAGATCCCCCGGGATCCGGCACAGATACGCAGTATTTT
TRBJ2-7 few - TRBV7-9 CASSLKGGVHYEQYF TGTGCCAGCAGCTTAAAGGGCGGGGTACACTACGAGCAGTACTTC
TRBJ1-1 many - TRBV12-5 CASGLQGWTEAFF TGTGCTAGTGGGCTACAGGGCTGGACTGAAGCTTTCTTT
TRBJ2-1 once TRBD2 TRBV30 CAWSVIGGSGSPEFF TGTGCCTGGAGTGTAATCGGTGGTAGCGGGAGTCCGGAGTTCTTC
TRBJ2-1 - TRBD2 TRBV19 CASSVIAGVANEQFF TGTGCCAGTAGTGTTATAGCGGGAGTTGCTAATGAGCAGTTCTTC
TRBJ2-1 - - TRBV6-5 CASSGQPEGNEQFF TGTGCCAGCAGCGGACAGCCTGAGGGGAATGAGCAGTTCTTC
TRBJ2-2 - - TRBV9 CASSWGTNTGELFF TGTGCCAGCAGCTGGGGGACAAACACCGGGGAGCTGTTTTTT
TRBJ2-7 - - TRBV6-2/TRBV6-3 CASSSTVRFSYEQYF TGTGCCAGCAGTTCGACAGTCCGCTTTTCCTACGAGCAGTACTTC
TRBJ2-7 - - TRBV19 CASSTGTPITYEQYF TGTGCCAGTAGTACGGGGACACCGATAACCTACGAGCAGTACTTC
TRBJ2-7 - TRBD2 TRBV5-8 CASSSGGGSSYEQYF TGTGCCAGCAGCTCTGGGGGAGGGAGCTCCTACGAGCAATACTTC
TRBJ2-5 - TRBD1 TRBV28 CASRTGGETQYF TGTGCCAGCCGGACAGGGGGTGAGACCCAGTACTTC
TRBJ2-3 - TRBD2 TRBV19 CASSRGLAGGGDTQYF TGTGCCAGTAGTAGGGGTTTAGCGGGGGGAGGAGATACGCAGTATTTT
TRBJ1-1 - TRBD1 TRBV9 CASSPRRDRITEAFF TGTGCCAGCAGCCCCCGTAGGGACAGAATCACTGAAGCTTTCTTT
TRBJ2-4 few TRBD2 TRBV6-5 CASIAGGPLNIQYF TGTGCCTCAATAGCGGGGGGGCCGTTAAACATTCAGTACTTC
TRBJ1-1 - - TRBV12-3/TRBV12-4 CASSFREAPLAFF TGTGCCAGCAGTTTCAGGGAGGCCCCTCTTGCTTTCTTT
TRBJ2-7 - - TRBV4-1 CASSPLSEPYEQYF TGCGCCAGCAGCCCCCTTTCGGAGCCCTACGAGCAGTACTTC
TRBJ2-1 - - TRBV19 CASSINGQGSNEQFF TGTGCCAGTAGTATTAATGGGCAGGGGAGCAATGAGCAGTTCTTC